The entry that follows covers one TCR beta chain sequence. This sample stems from a study of cytomegalovirus exposure and HLA in healthy donors. The PCR contained 60 Vbeta and 13 Jbeta primers. Libraries were prepared by immunoSEQ multiplex PCR; TCRdb keeps only in-frame clonotypes and omits some of them. Its table lists about 200,000 clones. Sequencing was done on a sample of PBMCs. This receptor was obtained from a girl aged 2-15 years in good health and CMV-seropositive.

The chain's CDR3 is CASSLGLAGRNEQFF. Here the CDR3 DNA reads TGTGCCAGCAGCTTAGGTTTAGCGGGACGGAATGAGCAGTTCTTC. The J gene is TRBJ2-1, the V gene TRBV7-2; 8 bases are a match to TRBD2. This CDR3 has 15 residues. Germline CDR1 SGHTA, CDR2 FQGNSA. V gave up 1 base and J gave up 7 bases; unmatched junction bases: 6.